Listed below are T cell receptor beta chains from one sample, sequenced in a study of CD4 T cells in relation to SARS-CoV-2 and coronaviruses. Here immunoSEQ multiplex PCR was the method, and the copy in TCRdb shows in-frame clones only, minus some. The table includes about 60,000 clones, roughly nine tenths detected once. Sequencing was carried out using naive CD4+ T cells from PBMCs. These receptors all stem from an adult with COVID-19. Both conserved end residues are part of each CDR3. Fields, in order: V gene, D gene, clone size, J gene, CDR3 DNA, CDR3 protein. A D gene is named only where the DNA matches it firmly. The size entry is marked missing in some rows and otherwise reads once, few, many or a size class.

TRBV5-4	TRBD2	-	TRBJ2-1	TGTGCCAGCAGCTTGGAAAGGGGCGGGAGGGCCGATAATGAGCAGTTCTTC	CASSLERGGRADNEQFF
TRBV5-1	-	-	TRBJ1-1	TGCGCCAGCAGCTTGGACTCGCGGGCTTTCTTT	CASSLDSRAFF
TRBV2	TRBD1	-	TRBJ1-6	TGTGCCAGCAGTGACAGGGGGGACTCACCCCTCCACTTT	CASSDRGDSPLHF
TRBV7-9	TRBD2	-	TRBJ2-3	TGTGCCAGCAGCCCCCGTGGTAGCGGGAGAATAACAGATACGCAGTATTTT	CASSPRGSGRITDTQYF
TRBV18	-	few	TRBJ2-2	TGTGCCAGCTCACCACGGGGCGCGAACACCGGGGAGCTGTTTTTT	CASSPRGANTGELFF
TRBV29-1	-	-	TRBJ1-2	TGCGGCGTTGAACCTGACAGAACCTATGGCTACACCTTC	CGVEPDRTYGYTF
TRBV28	-	-	TRBJ1-2	TGTGCCAGCAGTTTAAGGGGGGCAGGTGGCTACACCTTC	CASSLRGAGGYTF
TRBV5-1	-	-	TRBJ2-5	TGCGCCAGCAGCTTGCTCCCAGGGATCCAAGAGACCCAGTACTTC	CASSLLPGIQETQYF
TRBV7-9	-	-	TRBJ2-2	TGTGCCAGCAGAGCTCAGGGTTTAAGCATCACCGGGGAGCTGTTTTTT	CASRAQGLSITGELFF
TRBV28	-	-	TRBJ1-2	TGTGCCAGCAGCATTCCCAATAACTATGGCTACACCTTC	CASSIPNNYGYTF
TRBV2	-	once	TRBJ2-1	TGTGCCAGCAGTTATCGGGCCGTCGGGCAGTTCTTC	CASSYRAVGQFF
TRBV6-5	-	-	TRBJ1-3	TGTGCCAGCAGTTACTCGAGGCAGGGGATTAACACCATATATTTT	CASSYSRQGINTIYF
TRBV28	-	-	TRBJ1-1	TGTGCCAGCAGGGACACGATAACAGGCACTGAAGCTTTCTTT	CASRDTITGTEAFF
TRBV11-3	-	-	TRBJ1-1	TGTGCCAGCAGCTTAGATGGAAGGGGCGGAAGTACTGAAGCTTTCTTT	CASSLDGRGGSTEAFF
TRBV5-1	TRBD2	-	TRBJ2-7	TGCGCCAGCAGCTTGAGGTTCGCGGGACTAGCGGGGGCCTCCTACGAGCAGTACTTC	CASSLRFAGLAGASYEQYF
TRBV29-1	-	-	TRBJ2-6	TGCAGCGTTGACGACGGACACTCTGGGGCCAACGTCCTGACTTTC	CSVDDGHSGANVLTF
TRBV7-2	-	-	TRBJ2-7	TGTGCCAGCAGCTTTCAGGGCCCCTCTTTAGAGGAGCAGTACTTC	CASSFQGPSLEEQYF
TRBV10-3	-	-	TRBJ2-5	TGTGCCATCAGTGAGTCGACCGGATCGGGAGAGACCCAGTACTTC	CAISESTGSGETQYF
TRBV14	-	-	TRBJ1-1	TGTGCCAGCAGCCAATCCAGGAACACTGAAGCTTTCTTT	CASSQSRNTEAFF
TRBV2	TRBD1	-	TRBJ1-5	TGTGCCAGCAACCCCGACAGGGGGCTGCATCAGCCCCAGCATTTT	CASNPDRGLHQPQHF
TRBV7-2	-	-	TRBJ2-7	TGTGCCAGCAGCCTCAGGTCCTCGGACGAGCAGTACTTC	CASSLRSSDEQYF
TRBV4-1	-	-	TRBJ2-3	TGCGCCAGCAGCCACCTGACAGAGAGCACAGATACGCAGTATTTT	CASSHLTESTDTQYF
TRBV11-2	-	-	TRBJ2-3	TGTGCCAGCAGCCGAAGGGGAGTGGCAGGGAGCACAGATACGCAGTATTTT	CASSRRGVAGSTDTQYF
TRBV7-2	-	-	TRBJ1-4	TGTGCCAGCAGCTTAGGGGCCGCGGGGGTGAGCGAAAAACTGTTTTTT	CASSLGAAGVSEKLFF
TRBV19	TRBD2	once	TRBJ2-1	TGTGCCAGTAGCCCACGGCTAGCGGGAGACGGGTCCTACAATGAGCAGTTCTTC	CASSPRLAGDGSYNEQFF
TRBV6-5	-	-	TRBJ1-2	TGTGCCAGCAAGAGATCTGTAGGACATGGCTACACCTTC	CASKRSVGHGYTF
TRBV5-1	-	-	TRBJ1-1	TGCGCCAGCACCTTCTCGACAGCCCGGAACACTGAAGCTTTCTTT	CASTFSTARNTEAFF
TRBV7-9	-	few	TRBJ2-1	TGTGCCAGCAGCTTAGCGTCCGGTTGGATTAATGAGCAGTTCTTC	CASSLASGWINEQFF
TRBV28	TRBD2	-	TRBJ2-7	TGTGCCAGCAGCCCCGGACTAGGCTTTGTAGCTCAGTACTTC	CASSPGLGFVAQYF
TRBV7-2	-	-	TRBJ2-5	TGTGCCAGCAGCTTAGACCCCGGGGGGCAGTTTCTAGAGACCCAGTACTTC	CASSLDPGGQFLETQYF
TRBV29-1	TRBD2	-	TRBJ2-5	TGCAGCGTTGAAGATCTTAGACTAGCGCCTCAAGAGACCCAGTACTTC	CSVEDLRLAPQETQYF
TRBV2	-	-	TRBJ2-3	TGTGCCACACACACAGATACGCAGTATTTT	CATHTDTQYF
TRBV2	TRBD2	-	TRBJ2-1	TGTGCCAGCAGTGTCACCAGCGGGAGCTCCTACAATGAGCAGTTCTTC	CASSVTSGSSYNEQFF
TRBV5-1	-	-	TRBJ2-2	TGCGCCAGCAGCTTGGGCGGGGTGAACACCGGGGAGCTGTTTTTT	CASSLGGVNTGELFF
TRBV4-1	-	-	TRBJ1-5	TGCGCCAGCAGCCAAGTGAGGGGGGAGCCCCAGCATTTT	CASSQVRGEPQHF
TRBV18	TRBD1	-	TRBJ1-4	TGTGCCAGCTCACCAATGGGACAGCCTAATGAAAAACTGTTTTTT	CASSPMGQPNEKLFF
TRBV6-2/TRBV6-3	TRBD1	few	TRBJ1-5	TGTGCCAGCAGCCTGGGACAGGGGCTGTATAGCAATCAGCCCCAGCATTTT	CASSLGQGLYSNQPQHF
TRBV10-3	-	-	TRBJ1-1	TGTGCCATCAGTGAAGGGAGGCAGATAACGTCGGGGAACACTGAAGCTTTCTTT	CAISEGRQITSGNTEAFF
TRBV4-2	TRBD1	few	TRBJ2-2	TGTGCCAGCAGCAACTACAGGGGGAACACCGGGGAGCTGTTTTTT	CASSNYRGNTGELFF
TRBV28	TRBD1	-	TRBJ2-7	TGTGCCAGCAGCCGGGACAGCTACGAGCAGTACTTC	CASSRDSYEQYF
TRBV27	-	-	TRBJ2-3	TGTGCCAGCAGTTTGGTTTGGAGCACAGATACGCAGTATTTT	CASSLVWSTDTQYF
TRBV4-1	TRBD1	once	TRBJ2-1	TGCGCCAGCAGCTCCCTGGGACAGGGTGGCTCCTACAATGAGCAGTTCTTC	CASSSLGQGGSYNEQFF
TRBV27	-	-	TRBJ1-4	TGTGCCAGCAGAGGGGGGTGGTGGGGAAATAATGAAAAACTGTTTTTT	CASRGGWWGNNEKLFF
TRBV27	-	-	TRBJ2-2	TGTGCCAGCAGTTTAAGATTCGGGGGCCGGGGAAAGACCGGGGAGCTGTTTTTT	CASSLRFGGRGKTGELFF
TRBV15	-	-	TRBJ1-2	TGTGCCACCAGCAGAGAGGGCGGAGGTTATGGCTACACCTTC	CATSREGGGYGYTF
TRBV5-5	-	-	TRBJ2-3	TGTGCCAGCAGCTTCCGGGGGGCCACAGATACGCAGTATTTT	CASSFRGATDTQYF
TRBV7-3	-	-	TRBJ2-3	TGTGCCAGCAGCTTTGGGAGAGCAGATACGCAGTATTTT	CASSFGRADTQYF
TRBV7-3	-	-	TRBJ2-2	TGTGCCAGCAGCTTCCGCCGTGGGGGGAACACCGGGGAGCTGTTTTTT	CASSFRRGGNTGELFF
TRBV5-1	TRBD1	-	TRBJ1-1	TGCGCCAGCAGCACGGAGGACAGGGACACTGAAGCTTTCTTT	CASSTEDRDTEAFF
TRBV19	-	-	TRBJ1-2	TGTGCCAGTAGTATACAGGGGCCCTATGGCTACACCTTC	CASSIQGPYGYTF
TRBV2	-	-	TRBJ2-5	TGTGCCAGCAGTGATGGGGGGGCGGGGCAAGAGACCCAGTACTTC	CASSDGGAGQETQYF
TRBV9	TRBD2	-	TRBJ2-1	TGTGCCAGCAGCGGCGGACTAGCGGGAGGGCCTGGCTCTGAGCAGTTCTTC	CASSGGLAGGPGSEQFF
TRBV4-1	-	-	TRBJ1-1	TGCGCCAGCAGCCAGTCCGGGACATTGAACACTGAAGCTTTCTTT	CASSQSGTLNTEAFF
TRBV5-8	-	-	TRBJ2-3	TGTGCCAGCAGCGGGGGAGCAGTATACACAGATACGCAGTATTTT	CASSGGAVYTDTQYF
TRBV7-6	TRBD1	-	TRBJ2-7	TGTGCCAGCAGCTTAGAAGGGGGCAGATCCTACGAGCAGTACTTC	CASSLEGGRSYEQYF
TRBV9	-	-	TRBJ2-2	TGTGCCAGCAGCGTCGGACAAGCGAGAACGAACACCGGGGAGCTGTTTTTT	CASSVGQARTNTGELFF